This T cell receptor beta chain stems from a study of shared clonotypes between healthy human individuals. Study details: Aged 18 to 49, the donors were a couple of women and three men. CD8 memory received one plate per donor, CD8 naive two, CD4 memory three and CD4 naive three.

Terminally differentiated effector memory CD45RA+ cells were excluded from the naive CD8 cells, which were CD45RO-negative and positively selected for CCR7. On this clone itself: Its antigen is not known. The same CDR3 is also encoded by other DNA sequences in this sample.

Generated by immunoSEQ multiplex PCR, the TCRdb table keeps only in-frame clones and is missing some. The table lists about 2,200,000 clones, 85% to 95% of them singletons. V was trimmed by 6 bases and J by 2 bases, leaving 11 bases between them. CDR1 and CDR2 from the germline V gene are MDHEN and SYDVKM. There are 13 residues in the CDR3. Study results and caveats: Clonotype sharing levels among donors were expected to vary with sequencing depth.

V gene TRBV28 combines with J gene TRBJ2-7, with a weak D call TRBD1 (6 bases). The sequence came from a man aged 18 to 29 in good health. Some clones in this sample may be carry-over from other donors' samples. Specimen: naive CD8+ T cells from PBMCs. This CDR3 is CASRPTGAYEQYF. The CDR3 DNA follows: TGTGCCAGCAGACCGACAGGCGCCTACGAGCAGTACTTC.